The sequence of this T cell receptor (beta chain) was determined in a study of ipilimumab plus nivolumab after autologous stem cell transplantation. Study-wide context: A median of 8 nivolumab and four to six ipilimumab doses were given. The myeloma group: high-risk transplant-naive, or relapse within 3 years after first autologous transplant. Findings and caveats of the study: Authors suggest TCR repertoire, Treg phenotype and gut microbiota support further study.

A note on this clone: Its antigen is undetermined.

V shed 10 bases and J 8 bases; nucleotides not matched to a gene: 8. This CDR3 is 13 amino acids long. Germline CDR1 is MNHNS and CDR2 is SASEGT. Starting 14 to 28 days after autologous transplant, ipilimumab 1 mg/kg was given. Clones were read by immunoSEQ multiplex PCR, and TCRdb kept only the in-frame ones, dropping some. Of some 41,000 clones listed, almost 95% are singletons. Specimen: PBMCs, collected in a trial of ipilimumab plus nivolumab as post-transplant consolidation. The TCR comes from a male donor with multiple myeloma. V and J are TRBV6-1 and TRBJ2-4; 10 bases match TRBD1. For the CDR3, the DNA is TGTGCCACGGGGGACAGGGGTTGGGACATTCAGTACTTC. It yields the protein CATGDRGWDIQYF.